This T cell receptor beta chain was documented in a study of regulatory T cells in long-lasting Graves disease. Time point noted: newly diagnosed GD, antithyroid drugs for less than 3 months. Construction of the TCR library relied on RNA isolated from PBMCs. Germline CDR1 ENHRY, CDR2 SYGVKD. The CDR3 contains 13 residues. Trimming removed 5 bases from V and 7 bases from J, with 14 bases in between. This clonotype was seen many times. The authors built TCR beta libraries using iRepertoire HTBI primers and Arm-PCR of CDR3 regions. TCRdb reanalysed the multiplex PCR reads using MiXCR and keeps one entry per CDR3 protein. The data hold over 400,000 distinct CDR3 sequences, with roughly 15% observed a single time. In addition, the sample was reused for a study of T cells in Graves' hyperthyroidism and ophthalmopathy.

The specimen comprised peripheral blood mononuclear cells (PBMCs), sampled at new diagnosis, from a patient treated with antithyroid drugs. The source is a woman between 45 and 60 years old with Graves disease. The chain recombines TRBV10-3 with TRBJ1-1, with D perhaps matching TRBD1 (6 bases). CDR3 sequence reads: CAISSSGQNEAFF. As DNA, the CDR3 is TGTGCCATCAGTTCCTCAGGACAGAATGAAGCTTTCTTT.